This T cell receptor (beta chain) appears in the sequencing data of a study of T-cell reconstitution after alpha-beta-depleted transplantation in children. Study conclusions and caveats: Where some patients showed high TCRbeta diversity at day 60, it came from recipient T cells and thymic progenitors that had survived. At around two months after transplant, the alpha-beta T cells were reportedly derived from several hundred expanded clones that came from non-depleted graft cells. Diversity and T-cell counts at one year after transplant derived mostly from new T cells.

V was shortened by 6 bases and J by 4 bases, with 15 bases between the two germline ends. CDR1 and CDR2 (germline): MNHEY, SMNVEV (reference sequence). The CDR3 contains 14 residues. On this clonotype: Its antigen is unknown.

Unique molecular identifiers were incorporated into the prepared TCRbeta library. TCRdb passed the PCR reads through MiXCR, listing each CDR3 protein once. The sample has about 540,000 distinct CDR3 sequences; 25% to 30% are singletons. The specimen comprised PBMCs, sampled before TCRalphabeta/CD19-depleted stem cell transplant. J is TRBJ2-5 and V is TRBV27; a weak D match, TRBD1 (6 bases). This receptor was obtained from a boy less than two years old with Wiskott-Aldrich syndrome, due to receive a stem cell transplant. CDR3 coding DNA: TGTGCCAGCAGATTCACAGGGAAGGGAGAGACCCAGTACTTC. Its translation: CASRFTGKGETQYF.